These T cell receptor beta chains were read from a single sample in a study of siplizumab effects on memory and regulatory T cells. Here immunoSEQ multiplex PCR was the method, and the copy in TCRdb shows in-frame clones only, minus some. The sample carries about 100,000 clones, about 95% recorded once. The material sequenced was non-Treg CD4+ T cells sorted from blood. These receptors were collected from a human donor in good health. Each CDR3 is given with its conserved first and last residue. The order of the fields is clone size, D gene, J gene, V gene, CDR3 protein, CDR3 DNA. D genes are given only for firm matches. Clone size is shown for a subset of rows, as once, few, many or a class of expanded clone.

abundance: once; d_gene: .; j_gene: TRBJ1-5; v_gene: TRBV27; CDR3aa: CASSLRWAQPQHF; CDR3nt: TGTGCCAGCAGTTTAAGGTGGGCTCAGCCCCAGCATTTT
abundance: .; d_gene: .; j_gene: TRBJ2-5; v_gene: TRBV5-1; CDR3aa: CASSSPTGLRETQYF; CDR3nt: TGCGCCAGCAGCTCCCCGACGGGATTGCGCGAGACCCAGTACTTC
abundance: once; d_gene: .; j_gene: TRBJ2-3; v_gene: TRBV14; CDR3aa: CASSHRTSTDTQYF; CDR3nt: TGTGCCAGCAGCCACAGAACTAGCACAGATACGCAGTATTTT
abundance: .; d_gene: TRBD2; j_gene: TRBJ2-1; v_gene: TRBV6-1; CDR3aa: CASSRIWGGYEQFF; CDR3nt: TGTGCCAGCAGTAGGATTTGGGGGGGTTATGAGCAGTTCTTC
abundance: .; d_gene: TRBD2; j_gene: TRBJ2-3; v_gene: TRBV4-1; CDR3aa: CASSQEDGAGGPWTQYF; CDR3nt: TGCGCCAGCAGCCAAGAGGATGGAGCGGGAGGGCCGTGGACGCAGTATTTT
abundance: .; d_gene: .; j_gene: TRBJ2-3; v_gene: TRBV11-1; CDR3aa: CASSFDGERDTQYF; CDR3nt: TGTGCCAGCAGCTTTGATGGGGAACGTGATACGCAGTATTTT
abundance: .; d_gene: .; j_gene: TRBJ2-2; v_gene: TRBV18; CDR3aa: CASSPIDTGELFF; CDR3nt: TGTGCCAGCTCACCGATCGACACCGGGGAGCTGTTTTTT
abundance: .; d_gene: .; j_gene: TRBJ2-3; v_gene: TRBV5-1; CDR3aa: CASSSEATGSDTQYF; CDR3nt: TGCGCCAGCAGCTCTGAGGCTACAGGGTCTGATACGCAGTATTTT
abundance: once; d_gene: TRBD1; j_gene: TRBJ2-3; v_gene: TRBV7-9; CDR3aa: CASRKNSGDRGHTDTQYF; CDR3nt: TGTGCCAGCAGAAAAAATTCGGGTGACAGGGGGCACACAGATACGCAGTATTTT
abundance: few; d_gene: .; j_gene: TRBJ2-5; v_gene: TRBV18; CDR3aa: CASSPFSGKETQYF; CDR3nt: TGTGCCAGCTCCCCTTTCTCGGGGAAAGAGACCCAGTACTTC
abundance: .; d_gene: .; j_gene: TRBJ1-2; v_gene: TRBV6-1; CDR3aa: CASSGGLIQGGPGYTF; CDR3nt: TGTGCCAGCAGTGGGGGGCTGATTCAGGGCGGACCTGGCTACACCTTC
abundance: .; d_gene: .; j_gene: TRBJ2-6; v_gene: TRBV19; CDR3aa: CASSWTVNSGANVLTF; CDR3nt: TGTGCCAGTAGTTGGACAGTAAACTCTGGGGCCAACGTCCTGACTTTC
abundance: .; d_gene: .; j_gene: TRBJ2-7; v_gene: TRBV11-2; CDR3aa: CASSPARLVSIYEQYF; CDR3nt: TGTGCCAGCAGCCCGGCCCGGCTAGTAAGCATCTACGAGCAGTACTTC
abundance: .; d_gene: TRBD2; j_gene: TRBJ2-1; v_gene: TRBV27; CDR3aa: CASTGGAGRSYNEQFF; CDR3nt: TGTGCCAGCACCGGGGGGGCGGGCCGATCCTACAATGAGCAGTTCTTC
abundance: .; d_gene: .; j_gene: TRBJ1-1; v_gene: TRBV4-1; CDR3aa: CASSQDTAGGNTEAFF; CDR3nt: TGCGCCAGCAGCCAAGATACCGCCGGGGGAAACACTGAAGCTTTCTTT
abundance: .; d_gene: .; j_gene: TRBJ1-5; v_gene: TRBV6-5; CDR3aa: CASSYDRVQPQHF; CDR3nt: TGTGCCAGCAGTTACGATCGTGTGCAGCCCCAGCATTTT
abundance: .; d_gene: .; j_gene: TRBJ2-7; v_gene: TRBV19; CDR3aa: CASSMDRTYEQYF; CDR3nt: TGTGCCAGTAGTATGGACAGAACCTACGAGCAGTACTTC
abundance: .; d_gene: .; j_gene: TRBJ2-3; v_gene: TRBV5-1; CDR3aa: CASSLDSGLATDTQYF; CDR3nt: TGCGCCAGCAGCTTGGATTCCGGGTTGGCCACAGATACGCAGTATTTT
abundance: .; d_gene: .; j_gene: TRBJ2-5; v_gene: TRBV27; CDR3aa: CASSSHSPQETQYF; CDR3nt: TGTGCCAGCAGTTCCCACAGTCCACAAGAGACCCAGTACTTC
abundance: .; d_gene: TRBD2; j_gene: TRBJ2-3; v_gene: TRBV28; CDR3aa: CASNLRAGSTDTQYF; CDR3nt: TGTGCCAGCAATCTCCGAGCGGGGTCCACAGATACGCAGTATTTT